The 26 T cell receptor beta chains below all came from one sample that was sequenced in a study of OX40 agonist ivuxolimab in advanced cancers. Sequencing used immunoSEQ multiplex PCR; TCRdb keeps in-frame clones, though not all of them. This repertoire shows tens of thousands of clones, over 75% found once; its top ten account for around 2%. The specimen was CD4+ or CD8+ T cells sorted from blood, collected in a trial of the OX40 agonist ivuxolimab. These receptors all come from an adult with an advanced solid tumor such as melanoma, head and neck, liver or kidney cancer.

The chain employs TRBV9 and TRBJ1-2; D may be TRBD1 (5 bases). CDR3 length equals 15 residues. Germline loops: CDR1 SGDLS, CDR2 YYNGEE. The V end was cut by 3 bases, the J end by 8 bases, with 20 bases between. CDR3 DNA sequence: TGTGCCAGCAGCGCAGCGTCGGGGGGTATGGGCGGCTACACCTTC. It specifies CASSAASGGMGGYTF.

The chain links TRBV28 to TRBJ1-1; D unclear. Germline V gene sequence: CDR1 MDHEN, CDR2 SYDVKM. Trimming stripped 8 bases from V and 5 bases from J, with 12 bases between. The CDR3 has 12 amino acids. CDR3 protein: CASRGGFTEAFF. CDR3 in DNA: TGTGCCAGCCGCGGAGGGTTTACTGAAGCTTTCTTT. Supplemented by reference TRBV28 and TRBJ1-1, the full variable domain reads DVKVTQSSRYLVKRTGEKVFLECVQDMDHENMFWYRQDPGLGLRLIYFSYDVKMKEKGDIPEGYSVSREKKERFSLILESASTNQTSMYLCASRGGFTEAFFGQGTRLTVV.

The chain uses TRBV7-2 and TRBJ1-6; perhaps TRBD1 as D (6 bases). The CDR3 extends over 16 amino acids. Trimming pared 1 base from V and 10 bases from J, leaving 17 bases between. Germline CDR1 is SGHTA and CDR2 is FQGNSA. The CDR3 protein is CASSLGGRGIGSPLHF. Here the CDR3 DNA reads TGTGCCAGCAGCTTAGGTGGCAGGGGCATAGGGTCACCCCTCCACTTT.

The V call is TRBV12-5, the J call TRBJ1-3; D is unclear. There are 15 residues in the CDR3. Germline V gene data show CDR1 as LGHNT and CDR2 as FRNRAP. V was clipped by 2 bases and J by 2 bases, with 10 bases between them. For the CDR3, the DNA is TGTGCTAGTGGTTTGATCCGGGCTACTGGAAACACCATATATTTT. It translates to CASGLIRATGNTIYF.

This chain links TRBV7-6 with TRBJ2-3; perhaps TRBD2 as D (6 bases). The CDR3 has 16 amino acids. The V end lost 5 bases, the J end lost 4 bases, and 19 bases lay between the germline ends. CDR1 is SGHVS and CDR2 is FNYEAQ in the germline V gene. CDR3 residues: CASSQTPTGVADTQYF. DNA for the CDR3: TGTGCCAGCAGCCAAACCCCTACGGGAGTGGCAGATACGCAGTATTTT.

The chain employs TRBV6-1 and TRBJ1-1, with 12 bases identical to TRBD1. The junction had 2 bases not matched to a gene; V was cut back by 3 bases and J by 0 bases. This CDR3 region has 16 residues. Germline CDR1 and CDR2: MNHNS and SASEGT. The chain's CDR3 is CASSEGQGAMNTEAFF. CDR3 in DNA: TGTGCCAGCAGTGAGGGACAGGGGGCGATGAACACTGAAGCTTTCTTT.

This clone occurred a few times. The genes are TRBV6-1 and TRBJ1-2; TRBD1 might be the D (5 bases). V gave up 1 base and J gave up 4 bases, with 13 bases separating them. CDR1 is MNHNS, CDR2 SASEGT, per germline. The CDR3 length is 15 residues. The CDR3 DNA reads TGTGCCAGCAGTGAAGGGTCGGCAGGGAGCTATGGCTACACCTTC. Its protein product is CASSEGSAGSYGYTF.

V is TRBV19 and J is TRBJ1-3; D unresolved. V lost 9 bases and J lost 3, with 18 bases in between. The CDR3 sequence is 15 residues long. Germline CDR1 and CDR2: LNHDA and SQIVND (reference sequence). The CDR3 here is CASTGFSQNGNTIYF. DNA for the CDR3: TGTGCCAGCACCGGCTTCTCCCAGAATGGAAACACCATATATTTT.

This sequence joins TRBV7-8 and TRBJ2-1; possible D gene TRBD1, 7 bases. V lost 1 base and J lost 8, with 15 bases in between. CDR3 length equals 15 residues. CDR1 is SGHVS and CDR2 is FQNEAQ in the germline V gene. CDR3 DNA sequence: TGTGCCAGCAGCTTAGGCTCAGGGGGGTTCGATGAGCAGTTCTTC. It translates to CASSLGSGGFDEQFF.

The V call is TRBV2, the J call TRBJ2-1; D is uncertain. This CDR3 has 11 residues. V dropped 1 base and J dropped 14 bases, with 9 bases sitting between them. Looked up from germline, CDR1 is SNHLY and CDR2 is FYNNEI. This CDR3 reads CASSEDAVKFF. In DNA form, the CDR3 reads TGTGCCAGCAGTGAAGATGCCGTCAAGTTCTTC.

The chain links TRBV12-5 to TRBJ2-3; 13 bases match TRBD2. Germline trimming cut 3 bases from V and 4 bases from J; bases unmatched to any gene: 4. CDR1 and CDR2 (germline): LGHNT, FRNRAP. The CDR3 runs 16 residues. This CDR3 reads CASGFLGLAGADTQYF. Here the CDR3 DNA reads TGTGCTAGTGGTTTCCTCGGACTAGCGGGAGCAGATACGCAGTATTTT. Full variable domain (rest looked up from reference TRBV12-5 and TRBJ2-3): DARVTQTPRHKVTEMGQEVTMRCQPILGHNTVFWYRQTMMQGLELLAYFRNRAPLDDSGMPKDRFSAEMPDATLATLKIQPSEPRDSAVYFCASGFLGLAGADTQYFGPGTRLTVL.

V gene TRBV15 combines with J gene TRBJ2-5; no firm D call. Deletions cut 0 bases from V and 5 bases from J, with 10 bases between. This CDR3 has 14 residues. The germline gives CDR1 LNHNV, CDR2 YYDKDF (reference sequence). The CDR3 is CATSRDRGWETQYF. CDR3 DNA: TGTGCCACCAGCAGAGATAGAGGCTGGGAGACCCAGTACTTC.

The CDR3 loop is CASSLTGGRYEQYF. CDR3 nucleotide sequence: TGTGCCAGTAGTCTGACAGGGGGCCGCTACGAGCAGTACTTC. This chain links TRBV19 with TRBJ2-5; 10 bases line up with TRBD1. The J call may be mistaken, given a closer DNA end match to TRBJ2-7. Per germline, CDR1 LNHDA and CDR2 SQIVND (reference sequence). The CDR3 has 14 residues.

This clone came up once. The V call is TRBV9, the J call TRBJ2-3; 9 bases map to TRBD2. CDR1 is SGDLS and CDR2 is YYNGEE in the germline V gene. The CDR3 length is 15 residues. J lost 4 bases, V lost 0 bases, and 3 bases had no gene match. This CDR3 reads CASSVVSGSADTQYF. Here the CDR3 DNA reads TGTGCCAGCAGCGTAGTTAGCGGGAGCGCAGATACGCAGTATTTT.

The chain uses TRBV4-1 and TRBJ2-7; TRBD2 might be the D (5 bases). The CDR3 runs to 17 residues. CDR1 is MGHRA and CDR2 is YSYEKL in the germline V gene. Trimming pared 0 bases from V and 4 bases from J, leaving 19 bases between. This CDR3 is CASSQEGWTGSGYEQYF. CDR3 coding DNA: TGCGCCAGCAGCCAAGAGGGGTGGACGGGATCGGGTTACGAGCAGTACTTC.

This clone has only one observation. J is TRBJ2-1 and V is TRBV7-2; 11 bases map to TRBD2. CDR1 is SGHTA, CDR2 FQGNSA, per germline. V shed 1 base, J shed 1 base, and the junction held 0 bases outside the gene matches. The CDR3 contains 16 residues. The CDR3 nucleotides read TGTGCCAGCAGCTTAGTAGCGGGAGGGTCCTACAATGAGCAGTTCTTC. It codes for CASSLVAGGSYNEQFF.

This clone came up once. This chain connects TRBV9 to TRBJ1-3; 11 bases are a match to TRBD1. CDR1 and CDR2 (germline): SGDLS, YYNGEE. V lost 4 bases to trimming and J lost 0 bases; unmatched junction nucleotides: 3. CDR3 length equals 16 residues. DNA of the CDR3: TGTGCCAGCAGCACCGGACAGGGGGCCTCTGGAAACACCATATATTTT. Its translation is CASSTGQGASGNTIYF.

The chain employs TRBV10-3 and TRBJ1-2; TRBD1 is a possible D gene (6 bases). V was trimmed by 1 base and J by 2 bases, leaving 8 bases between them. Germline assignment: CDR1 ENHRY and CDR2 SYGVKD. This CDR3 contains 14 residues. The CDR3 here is CAISEFGGNYGYTF. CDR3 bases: TGTGCCATCAGTGAGTTCGGGGGCAACTATGGCTACACCTTC.

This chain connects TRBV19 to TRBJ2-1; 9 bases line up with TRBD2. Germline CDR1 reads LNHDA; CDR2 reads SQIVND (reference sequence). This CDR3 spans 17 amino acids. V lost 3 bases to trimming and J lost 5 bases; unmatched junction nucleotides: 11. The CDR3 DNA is TGTGCCAGTAGTATCAGGGGGGGACTAGCATCCCACAATGAGCAGTTCTTC. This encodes CASSIRGGLASHNEQFF.

In DNA form, the CDR3 reads TGTGCCACCAGCGAAGGTAGCGGGGTCTACAATGAGCAGTTCTTC. This sequence encodes CATSEGSGVYNEQFF. The V and J genes are TRBV15 and TRBJ2-1; 8 bases align to TRBD2. The CDR3 is 15 residues long. Per germline, CDR1 LNHNV and CDR2 YYDKDF (reference sequence). Trimming removed 5 bases from V and 3 bases from J; junction bases left unmatched: 6.

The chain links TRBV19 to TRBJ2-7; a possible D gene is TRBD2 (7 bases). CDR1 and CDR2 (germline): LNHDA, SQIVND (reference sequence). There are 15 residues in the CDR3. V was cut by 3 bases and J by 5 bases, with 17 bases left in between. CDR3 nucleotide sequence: TGTGCCAGTAGTATTCCGGGGAGGGGGACCCACGAGCAGTACTTC. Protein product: CASSIPGRGTHEQYF.

CDR3 sequence (DNA): TGTGCCAGCAGTGAGCTAGCGGGAGAGACCCAGTACTTC. It yields the protein CASSELAGETQYF. The rearrangement uses TRBV2 and TRBJ2-5, with TRBD2 identical over 8 bases. This CDR3 is 13 amino acids long. The germline gives CDR1 SNHLY, CDR2 FYNNEI. The junction had 1 base not matched to a gene; V was cut back by 3 bases and J by 4 bases.

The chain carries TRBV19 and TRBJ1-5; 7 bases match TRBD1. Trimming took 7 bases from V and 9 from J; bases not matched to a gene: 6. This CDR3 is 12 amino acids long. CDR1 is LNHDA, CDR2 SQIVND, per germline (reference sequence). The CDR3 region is CASKGAGMPQHF. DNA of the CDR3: TGTGCCAGTAAGGGGGCCGGGATGCCCCAGCATTTT.

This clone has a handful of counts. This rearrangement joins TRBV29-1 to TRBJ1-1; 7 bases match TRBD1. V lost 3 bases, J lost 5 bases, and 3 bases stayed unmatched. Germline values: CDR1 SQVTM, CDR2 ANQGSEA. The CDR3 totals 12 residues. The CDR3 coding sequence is TGCAGCGTTGACCCACAGGGGACTGAAGCTTTCTTT. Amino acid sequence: CSVDPQGTEAFF.

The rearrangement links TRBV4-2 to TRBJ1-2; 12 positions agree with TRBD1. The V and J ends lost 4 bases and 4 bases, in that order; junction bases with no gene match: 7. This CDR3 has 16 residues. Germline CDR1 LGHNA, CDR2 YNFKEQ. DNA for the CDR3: TGTGCCAGCAGCCTCCGGGACAGGGGGCAAGGCTATGGCTACACCTTC. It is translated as CASSLRDRGQGYGYTF.

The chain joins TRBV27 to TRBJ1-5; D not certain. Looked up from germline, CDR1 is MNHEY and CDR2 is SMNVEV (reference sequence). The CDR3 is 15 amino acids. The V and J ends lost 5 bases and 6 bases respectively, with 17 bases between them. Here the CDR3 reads CASSMILSYRQPQHF. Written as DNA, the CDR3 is TGTGCCAGCAGTATGATTCTGTCATACCGTCAGCCCCAGCATTTT.